The T cell receptor beta chain described here comes from a study of tumor-infiltrating lymphocytes in primary liver carcinoma. Study as a whole: All lesions had stage T1-T3 N0M0 and roughly 4 to 10 cm widths.

A primer matching the constant region was used to make TCR beta cDNA from approximately 500 ng of total RNA. Generation of the TCR beta libraries relied on three nested multiplex PCR rounds using slightly modified ARM-PCR. Amplification in the first two PCR rounds was performed using TRBV1-TRBV30 forward primers and a C-beta reverse primer for approximately 10 cycles each. A single record per CDR3 protein comes from TCRdb applying MiXCR to the multiplex PCR reads. The table records 35,000 to 40,000 distinct CDR3 sequences, roughly 73% of them present only once. The CDR3 has 14 amino acids. J was trimmed by 5 bases and V by 5 bases; bases with no gene match: 7. It was from 20-30 mg of unsorted bulk tissue that RNA and DNA were co-extracted. Infection with HBV was chronic in patients; they were treatment-naive. This clonotype has just a few counts.

The V call is TRBV12-3 or TRBV12-4, the J call TRBJ2-7, with 9 bases lining up with TRBD2. The sequenced sample was tumor-adjacent normal liver tissue. This receptor was identified in a man between 35 and 55 years old with primary liver carcinoma and hepatitis B virus infection. DNA for the CDR3: TGTGCCAGCAGTCCCGGGACTAGCTTCCACGAGCAGTACTTC. As protein: CASSPGTSFHEQYF.